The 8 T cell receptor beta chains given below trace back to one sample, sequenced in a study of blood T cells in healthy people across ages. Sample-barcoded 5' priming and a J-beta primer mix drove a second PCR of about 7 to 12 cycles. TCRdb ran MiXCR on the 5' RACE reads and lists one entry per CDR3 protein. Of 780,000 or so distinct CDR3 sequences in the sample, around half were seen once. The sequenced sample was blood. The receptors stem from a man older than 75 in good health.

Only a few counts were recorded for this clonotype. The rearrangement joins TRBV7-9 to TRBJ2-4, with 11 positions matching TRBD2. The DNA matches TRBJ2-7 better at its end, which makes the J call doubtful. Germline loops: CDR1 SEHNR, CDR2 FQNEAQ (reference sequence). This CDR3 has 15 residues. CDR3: CASSFLAGGNYEQYF. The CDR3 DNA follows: TGTGCCAGCAGCTTCCTAGCGGGGGGCAACTACGAGCAGTACTTC.

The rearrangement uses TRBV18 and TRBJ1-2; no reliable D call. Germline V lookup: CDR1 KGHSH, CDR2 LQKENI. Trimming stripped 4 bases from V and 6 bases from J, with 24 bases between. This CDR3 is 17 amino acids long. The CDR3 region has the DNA TGTGCCAGCTCACAACTGCCTGTAGGACTTACCGAGGATGGCTACACCTTC. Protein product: CASSQLPVGLTEDGYTF.

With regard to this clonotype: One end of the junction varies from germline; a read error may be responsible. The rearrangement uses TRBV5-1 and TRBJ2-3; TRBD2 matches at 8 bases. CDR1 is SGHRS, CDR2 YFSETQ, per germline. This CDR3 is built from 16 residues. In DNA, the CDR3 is TGCGCCAGCAGCTTGGCTCCCAGCGGGAGCGGGGATACGCGGTATTTT. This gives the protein CASSLAPSGSGDTRYF. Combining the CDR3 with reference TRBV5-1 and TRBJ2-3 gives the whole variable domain KAGVTQTPRYLIKTRGQQVTLSCSPISGHRSVSWYQQTPGQGLQFLFEYFSETQRNKGNFPGRFSGRQFSNSRSEMNVSTLELGDSALYLCASSLAPSGSGDTRYFGPGTRLTVL.

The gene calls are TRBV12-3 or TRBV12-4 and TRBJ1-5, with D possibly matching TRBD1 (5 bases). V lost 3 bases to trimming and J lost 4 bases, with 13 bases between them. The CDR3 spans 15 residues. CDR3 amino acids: CASSFRGRGNQPQHF. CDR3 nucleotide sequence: TGTGCCAGCAGTTTTCGGGGCCGCGGTAATCAGCCCCAGCATTTT.

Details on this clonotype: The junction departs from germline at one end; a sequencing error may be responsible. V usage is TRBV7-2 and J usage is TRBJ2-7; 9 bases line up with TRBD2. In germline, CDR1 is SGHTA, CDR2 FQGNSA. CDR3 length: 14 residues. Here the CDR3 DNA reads TGTGCCGGCAGCGCGGGACTAGCAAATTACGAGCAGTACTTC. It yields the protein CAGSAGLANYEQYF.

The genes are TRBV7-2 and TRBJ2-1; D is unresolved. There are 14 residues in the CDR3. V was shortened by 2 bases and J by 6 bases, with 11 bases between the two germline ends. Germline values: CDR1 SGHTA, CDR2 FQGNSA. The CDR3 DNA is TGTGCCAGCAGCTTAATGGTCTCGCGCAATGAGCAGTTCTTC. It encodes CASSLMVSRNEQFF.

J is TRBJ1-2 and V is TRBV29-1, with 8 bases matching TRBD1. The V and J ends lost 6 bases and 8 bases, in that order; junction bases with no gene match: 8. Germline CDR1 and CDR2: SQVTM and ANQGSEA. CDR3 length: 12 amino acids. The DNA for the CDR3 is TGCAGCGTCGGACAGGGAGTAGGCGGCTACACCTTC. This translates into CSVGQGVGGYTF.

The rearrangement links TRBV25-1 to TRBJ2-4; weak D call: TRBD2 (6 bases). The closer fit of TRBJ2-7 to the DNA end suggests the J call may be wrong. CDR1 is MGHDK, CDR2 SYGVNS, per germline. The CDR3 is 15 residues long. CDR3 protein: CASSALGGGDYEQYF. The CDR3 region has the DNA TGTGCCAGCAGTGCCTTAGGCGGAGGGGACTACGAGCAGTACTTC.